This T cell receptor (beta chain) was documented in a study of cytomegalovirus exposure and HLA in healthy donors. CDR1 and CDR2 (germline): MGHRA, YSYEKL. The CDR3 contains 15 residues. V lost 2 bases and J lost 4; bases outside the gene matches: 5. The PCR contained 60 Vbeta and 13 Jbeta primers. Only in-frame clones appear in the TCRdb table, and some are missing; sequencing was by immunoSEQ multiplex PCR. Altogether more than 200,000 clones are present, around 79% being singletons, with the ten largest covering about 0.22%. The chain joins TRBV4-1 to TRBJ1-5; 7 nucleotides line up with TRBD1. Sequencing was carried out using PBMCs. The receptor was derived from a girl aged 2-10 years in good health and CMV-seronegative. The DNA for the CDR3 is TGCGCCAGCAGCCAAAGTGGGGACAGTAATCAGCCCCAGCATTTT. As protein: CASSQSGDSNQPQHF.